Listed here are 21 T cell receptor beta chains from one sample, sequenced in a study of graft-versus-host responses after intestinal transplantation. For these TCRs, the target antigens are not known. Produced via immunoSEQ multiplex PCR; TCRdb's table is partial and in-frame only. The data contain tens of thousands of clones, 80% to 95% of them singletons. The sequenced sample was unstimulated CD4+ T cells sorted from spleen or lymph node cells, obtained before transplant. The receptors were gathered from a human donor who was the organ donor for an intestinal transplant.

About this clone: Other DNA sequences from this sample encode an identical CDR3 as well. This chain joins TRBV19 and TRBJ2-1, with 10 positions matching TRBD2. The length of the CDR3 is 14 residues. The germline CDR1 and CDR2 sequences are LNHDA and SQIVND (reference sequence). Germline trimming cut 2 bases from V and 6 bases from J; bases unmatched to any gene: 1. This CDR3 reads CASSILAGVNEQFF. The CDR3 DNA sequence: TGTGCCAGTAGTATACTAGCGGGAGTCAATGAGCAGTTCTTC.

The V gene is TRBV19, the J gene TRBJ2-3; 10 positions match TRBD2. V was pared by 4 bases and J by 3 bases, with 4 bases of the junction left unmatched. The CDR3 is made up of 15 amino acids. Germline CDR1 and CDR2: LNHDA and SQIVND (reference sequence). The CDR3: CASSTFSGRTDTQYF. The CDR3 DNA follows: TGTGCCAGTAGTACCTTTAGCGGGAGGACAGATACGCAGTATTTT.

The V and J genes are TRBV14 and TRBJ1-1; 7 nucleotides align to TRBD1. V was clipped by 3 bases and J by 0 bases; unmatched bases: 4. The CDR3 has 15 amino acids. Germline assignment: CDR1 SGHDN and CDR2 FVKESK. CDR3 coding DNA: TGTGCCAGCAGCCAGAGACAGGGACTGAACACTGAAGCTTTCTTT. This encodes CASSQRQGLNTEAFF.

This sequence joins TRBV21-1 and TRBJ2-7. TRBV21-1 is marked as a pseudogene. The CDR3 extends over 16 amino acids. The CDR3 here is CASTPKAQKPAYEQYF. The CDR3 DNA follows: TGTGCCAGCACCCCAAAGGCCCAGAAACCGGCCTACGAGCAGTACTTC.

The chain is built from TRBV27 and TRBJ1-2, with D hard to call. V lost 1 base and J 4 bases, leaving 7 bases between the germline ends. The CDR3 has 13 residues. Germline CDR1 MNHEY, CDR2 SMNVEV (reference sequence). CDR3 region: CASSLWGGYGYTF. The CDR3 DNA follows: TGTGCCAGCAGTTTATGGGGTGGCTATGGCTACACCTTC.

This sequence joins TRBV5-1 and TRBJ2-1; 12 positions match TRBD2. V was clipped by 1 base and J by 7 bases; unmatched bases: 9. This CDR3 region has 17 residues. From germline, CDR1 is SGHRS and CDR2 YFSETQ. CDR3 sequence reads: CASSLILAGGPVNEQFF. DNA for the CDR3: TGCGCCAGCAGCTTGATTCTAGCGGGAGGGCCGGTGAATGAGCAGTTCTTC.

This chain uses TRBV7-3 with TRBJ2-1, with 8 bases aligning to TRBD2. The ends lost 5 bases at V and 1 base at J; junction bases unmatched: 7. This CDR3 is 16 amino acids long. CDR1 is SGHTA and CDR2 is FQGTGA in the germline V gene. The CDR3 coding sequence is TGTGCCAGCAGCCAACATAGCGGGGCGTCCTACAATGAGCAGTTCTTC. Protein sequence: CASSQHSGASYNEQFF.

The chain combines TRBV6-1 with TRBJ2-7; no reliable D call. The CDR3 is 14 amino acids. Per the germline V gene, CDR1 is MNHNS and CDR2 is SASEGT. V was clipped by 6 bases and J by 0 bases, with 12 bases between them. This CDR3 reads CASRPTLSSYEQYF. CDR3 nucleotides: TGTGCCAGCAGACCGACACTTAGCTCCTACGAGCAGTACTTC.

The rearrangement joins TRBV15 to TRBJ2-1; possibly TRBD1 for D (6 bases). The germline CDR1 and CDR2 sequences are LNHNV and YYDKDF (reference sequence). Trimming took 5 bases from V and 4 from J, leaving 15 bases between them. The CDR3 has 15 amino acids. CDR3 coding DNA: TGTGCCACCAGCGGAGCGTTTCAGGGGTACAATGAGCAGTTCTTC. This encodes CATSGAFQGYNEQFF.

The chain combines TRBV5-1 with TRBJ1-1; 8 bases are a match to TRBD1. The germline V gene has CDR1 SGHRS and CDR2 YFSETQ. CDR3 length equals 15 residues. J gave up 0 bases and V 2 bases, and 3 bases lay outside the gene matches. The CDR3: CASSFGTGMNTEAFF. The CDR3 region has the DNA TGCGCCAGCAGCTTCGGGACAGGCATGAACACTGAAGCTTTCTTT.

The chain uses TRBV5-4 and TRBJ1-4; 9 positions match TRBD1. Germline V gene data show CDR1 as SGHNT and CDR2 as YYREEE (reference sequence). V lost 5 bases and J lost 12; bases outside the gene matches: 5. This CDR3 spans 12 amino acids. CDR3 sequence reads: CASSFDRGELFF. The CDR3 DNA reads as TGTGCCAGCAGTTTCGACAGGGGGGAACTGTTTTTT.

In the case of this clone: Other DNA sequences from this sample encode an identical CDR3 as well. This chain links TRBV4-2 with TRBJ2-1, with no clear D. Germline V gene lookup returns CDR1 LGHNA and CDR2 YNFKEQ. Deletions cut 0 bases from V and 0 bases from J, with 3 bases between. CDR3 length equals 14 residues. The DNA for the CDR3 is TGTGCCAGCAGCCAAGACAGCTCCTACAATGAGCAGTTCTTC. Translated, it gives CASSQDSSYNEQFF.

The chain has TRBV5-4 and TRBJ2-3; the match to TRBD1 covers 8 bases. V was pared by 0 bases and J by 2 bases, with 11 bases of the junction left unmatched. Germline V CDR1 and CDR2: SGHNT, YYREEE (reference sequence). The CDR3 runs to 18 residues. The CDR3 DNA is TGTGCCAGCAGCTTGGAGGGTTGGGGACAGGATACCACAGATACGCAGTATTTT. Its translation is CASSLEGWGQDTTDTQYF.

The V call is TRBV18, the J call TRBJ2-1, with TRBD2 identical over 9 bases. Looked up from germline, CDR1 is KGHSH and CDR2 is LQKENI. CDR3 length: 15 residues. The J segment lost 3 bases and the V segment lost 2 bases, leaving 2 bases of the junction unmatched. DNA of the CDR3: TGTGCCAGCTCACCAGATAGCGGGAGCTACAATGAGCAGTTCTTC. Protein sequence: CASSPDSGSYNEQFF. Filled out from reference TRBV18 and TRBJ2-1, the complete variable domain reads NAGVMQNPRHLVRRRGQEARLRCSPMKGHSHVYWYRQLPEEGLKFMVYLQKENIIDESGMPKERFSAEFPKEGPSILRIQQVVRGDSAAYFCASSPDSGSYNEQFFGPGTRLTVL.

V gene TRBV10-1 combines with J gene TRBJ1-4; a possible D gene is TRBD1 (6 bases). Trimming pared 1 base from V and 5 bases from J, leaving 14 bases between. The CDR3 length is 16 residues. Germline CDR1 and CDR2: WNHNN and SYGVQD (reference sequence). DNA for the CDR3: TGCGCCAGCAGTGAGTTGGGGACACCGAGAAATGAAAAACTGTTTTTT. Protein product: CASSELGTPRNEKLFF.

The count of this clone is one. The chain uses TRBV5-4 and TRBJ2-1; 7 nucleotides agree with TRBD2. V shed 1 base, J shed 3 bases, and the junction held 7 bases outside the gene matches. Germline CDR1 reads SGHNT; CDR2 reads YYREEE (reference sequence). The CDR3 has 16 amino acids. The CDR3 DNA is TGTGCCAGCAGCTTGTCTCGCGGGAGAGGCTACAATGAGCAGTTCTTC. This sequence encodes CASSLSRGRGYNEQFF.

The chain has TRBV4-1 and TRBJ2-1, with 10 bases aligning to TRBD2. Germline values: CDR1 MGHRA, CDR2 YSYEKL. The ends lost 2 bases at V and 7 bases at J; junction bases unmatched: 5. The length of the CDR3 is 15 residues. The CDR3 DNA is TGCGCCAGCAGCCAAAGGCTAGCGGGAGCTAATGAGCAGTTCTTC. This translates into CASSQRLAGANEQFF.

V gene TRBV5-1 combines with J gene TRBJ1-1; D call uncertain. The germline gives CDR1 SGHRS, CDR2 YFSETQ. The CDR3 consists of 13 residues. V lost 2 bases, J lost 1 base, and 6 bases lay in between. Here the CDR3 reads CASSFWGNTEAFF. The CDR3 DNA reads as TGCGCCAGCAGCTTTTGGGGGAACACTGAAGCTTTCTTT.

In its sample, this clone was seen once. The chain is built from TRBV7-3 and TRBJ1-4; D remains unclear. V was pared by 0 bases and J by 0 bases, with 11 bases between. CDR1 and CDR2 from the germline V gene are SGHTA and FQGTGA. The CDR3 loop spans 17 amino acids. This CDR3 is CASSLTGGGATNEKLFF. CDR3 nucleotide sequence: TGTGCCAGCAGCTTAACGGGTGGCGGTGCAACTAATGAAAAACTGTTTTTT. Looking up the rest from reference TRBV7-3 and TRBJ1-4 gives the full variable domain: GAGVSQTPSNKVTEKGKYVELRCDPISGHTALYWYRQSLGQGPEFLIYFQGTGAADDSGLPNDRFFAVRPEGSVSTLKIQRTERGDSAVYLCASSLTGGGATNEKLFFGSGTQLSVL.

The chain is built from TRBV30 and TRBJ1-2, with 11 nucleotides matching TRBD1. The germline V gene encodes CDR1 GTSNPN and CDR2 SVGIG (reference sequence). The CDR3 has 15 amino acids. Germline trimming cut 1 base from V and 6 bases from J; bases unmatched to any gene: 7. CDR3 in amino acids: CAWSARTGGRDGYTF. CDR3 bases: TGTGCCTGGAGTGCCCGGACAGGGGGCAGAGATGGCTACACCTTC.

The V gene is TRBV6-6, the J gene TRBJ1-2; 9 bases match TRBD1. V was clipped by 2 bases and J by 7 bases; unmatched bases: 2. Germline values: CDR1 MNHNY, CDR2 SVGAGI (reference sequence). This CDR3 contains 13 residues. This chain's CDR3 is CASSYGTGTGYTF. CDR3 bases: TGTGCCAGCAGTTACGGGACAGGGACTGGCTACACCTTC.